The T cell receptor beta chain under discussion was sequenced for a study of human T cells and chemical hapten exposure. The overall study: Small volume differences among pooled libraries mainly caused per-sample TCR yield variation.

Specified time point: healthy volunteer bleed at 6 weeks. Total RNA was isolated from unfractionated whole blood. The CDR3 totals 14 residues. Germline values: CDR1 SGHVS, CDR2 FNYEAQ. The trim removed 4 bases at V and 2 bases at J, leaving 5 bases unmatched. This clonotype was seen at least ten times. Separate cDNA molecules received unique molecular identifiers, which the library attached to them. In the original workflow: Per sample, the median was around 96,000 TCRs, with values from about 24,000 to 680,000. TCRdb passed the RACE reads through MiXCR, listing each CDR3 protein once. Clone size and V and J calls follow TCRdb, not the original study. The data hold around 65,000 distinct CDR3 sequences, with 5.5% to 7.5% observed a single time.

The chain couples TRBV7-6 to TRBJ2-7; 7 bases fit TRBD2. Sequences were obtained from whole blood. This TCR derives from a female donor in good health. Some clones in this sample may be carry-over from other donors' samples. The CDR3 DNA reads as TGTGCCAGCAGCTCAGGACTAGTGCCCTACGAGCAGTACTTC. Protein product: CASSSGLVPYEQYF.